Following are 31 T cell receptor beta chains from one sample sequenced in a study of control samples from healthy donors and cancer patients. This table comes from immunoSEQ multiplex PCR, and its TCRdb copy is limited to in-frame clones, with some not included. The sample carries about 160,000 clones, 80% to 95% recorded once. The source material was blood. These receptors originate from a woman aged 25 to 45 in good health.

The rearrangement joins TRBV7-2 to TRBJ2-2; tentatively, D is TRBD2 (6 bases). The germline V gene encodes CDR1 SGHTA and CDR2 FQGNSA. The V end was cut by 0 bases, the J end by 0 bases, with 11 bases between. This CDR3 spans 17 amino acids. CDR3 coding DNA: TGTGCCAGCAGCTTAGCGGGAGGTTACCCGAACACCGGGGAGCTGTTTTTT. This codes for CASSLAGGYPNTGELFF.

The chain joins TRBV27 to TRBJ2-2; no reliable D call. CDR1 and CDR2 from the germline V gene are MNHEY and SMNVEV (reference sequence). The CDR3 length is 16 residues. Trimming shortened V by 7 bases and J by 2 bases, and 17 bases separated the two germline ends. CDR3 sequence (DNA): TGTGCCAGCACCAGACGAGACGTACTAAACACCGGGGAGCTGTTTTTT. It codes for CASTRRDVLNTGELFF.

A single count supports this clone. The chain recombines TRBV4-1 with TRBJ1-5; D gene unclear. Between the trimmed V and J ends, which lost 0 bases and 7 bases, there was a span of 16 bases. The germline gives CDR1 MGHRA, CDR2 YSYEKL. This CDR3 region has 16 residues. The CDR3 loop reads CASSQDVPGGNQPQHF. DNA for the CDR3: TGCGCCAGCAGCCAAGACGTACCGGGAGGGAACCAGCCCCAGCATTTT.

CDR3 in amino acids: CASSSGVGGKLFF. The CDR3 nucleotides read TGTGCCAGCAGTTCAGGAGTTGGAGGAAAACTGTTTTTT. The gene calls are TRBV27 and TRBJ1-4; D remains ambiguous. The CDR3 loop spans 13 amino acids. V was cut by 4 bases and J by 10 bases, with 13 bases left in between. CDR1 and CDR2 from the germline V gene are MNHEY and SMNVEV (reference sequence).

The chain combines TRBV4-1 with TRBJ1-5, with 11 nucleotides matching TRBD1. This CDR3 contains 20 residues. V trimming: 3 bases; J trimming: 0 bases; junction bases outside the gene matches: 13. CDR1 MGHRA and CDR2 YSYEKL come from the germline V gene. The CDR3 reads CASSHSLRDRGTHSNQPQHF. CDR3 DNA sequence: TGCGCCAGCAGCCACTCACTCCGGGACAGGGGGACCCATAGCAATCAGCCCCAGCATTTT.

This chain links TRBV12-3 or TRBV12-4 with TRBJ2-2; D is undetermined. Trimming cost V 3 bases and J 5 bases, with 7 bases left between them. This CDR3 is 13 amino acids long. CDR3 nucleotides: TGTGCCAGCAGTTTGGTGTTAACCGGGGAGCTGTTTTTT. Translating gives CASSLVLTGELFF.

This clone has a single count. The sample holds other DNA sequences that translate to the same CDR3. This sequence joins TRBV2 and TRBJ2-7, with D unclear. The V gene's germline CDR1 is SNHLY and CDR2 FYNNEI. V was cut by 4 bases and J by 1 base, with 2 bases left in between. The CDR3 contains 11 residues. In DNA form, the CDR3 reads TGTGCCAGCAGTGGATCCTACGAGCAGTACTTC. It codes for CASSGSYEQYF.

This chain uses TRBV7-3 with TRBJ2-2, with D possibly being TRBD2 (5 bases). Looked up from germline, CDR1 is SGHTA and CDR2 is FQGTGA. The V gene lost 0 bases and the J gene lost 7 bases, with 9 bases spanning the gap. The CDR3 contains 14 residues. Here the CDR3 DNA reads TGTGCCAGCAGCTTAACGAGGACTGGCGGGGAGCTGTTTTTT. This codes for CASSLTRTGGELFF.

V usage is TRBV10-3 and J usage is TRBJ1-6; tentative D call: TRBD1 (5 bases). The length of the CDR3 is 12 residues. CDR1 is ENHRY and CDR2 is SYGVKD in the germline V gene. Trimming removed 8 bases at V and 7 bases at J, with 9 bases between. CDR3 DNA: TGTGCCATCCGGGGCCTCAATTCACCCCTCCACTTT. Translated: CAIRGLNSPLHF.

The V and J genes are TRBV12-3 or TRBV12-4 and TRBJ1-2, with D uncertain. Deletions cut 6 bases from V and 2 bases from J, with 10 bases between. This CDR3 comprises 13 residues. This chain's CDR3 is CASSPGMNYGYTF. The CDR3 bases are TGTGCCAGCAGCCCGGGGATGAACTATGGCTACACCTTC.

The V and J genes are TRBV5-4 and TRBJ2-3, with D perhaps TRBD2 (5 bases). Deletions cut 7 bases from V and 1 base from J, with 16 bases between. Germline V lookup: CDR1 SGHNT, CDR2 YYREEE (reference sequence). The CDR3 spans 15 residues. CDR3 protein: CASSVLNSGTDTQYF. The CDR3 DNA reads as TGTGCCAGCTCCGTCCTAAATAGCGGCACAGATACGCAGTATTTT.

The chain employs TRBV7-2 and TRBJ2-7; 12 bases align to TRBD2. V trimming: 2 bases; J trimming: 6 bases; junction bases outside the gene matches: 11. The CDR3 spans 17 residues. CDR1 and CDR2 (germline): SGHTA, FQGNSA. The CDR3 bases are TGTGCCAGCAGCTTACTAGCGGGAGGGCCGTTCATCGTCGAGCAGTACTTC. This translates into CASSLLAGGPFIVEQYF.

This sequence joins TRBV25-1 and TRBJ2-1; 10 bases are shared with TRBD2. Germline V gene data show CDR1 as MGHDK and CDR2 as SYGVNS. With 3 bases clipped from V and 6 bases from J, the junction kept 5 bases outside the gene matches. This CDR3 is built from 15 residues. This CDR3 reads CASSDQASGSNEQFF. In DNA form, the CDR3 reads TGTGCCAGCAGTGATCAGGCTAGCGGGAGCAATGAGCAGTTCTTC.

The rearrangement links TRBV6-4 to TRBJ2-1; D is undetermined. V was cut by 4 bases and J by 4 bases, with 8 bases left in between. CDR1 and CDR2 (germline): MRHNA, SNTAGT. CDR3 length: 13 residues. CDR3 sequence reads: CASSGGAYNEQFF. The CDR3 DNA sequence: TGTGCCAGCAGTGGTGGCGCATACAATGAGCAGTTCTTC.

This chain joins TRBV21-1 and TRBJ1-5; the table's D call of TRBD1 was not tested on the DNA. TRBV21-1 is listed as a pseudogene. This CDR3 comprises 14 residues. The CDR3 here is CASSSTGPSQPQHF. As DNA, the CDR3 is TGTGCCAGCAGCTCAACAGGGCCCAGTCAGCCCCAGCATTTT.

This clone was observed a single time. Here the CDR3 DNA reads TGCGCCAGCAGCTTTGGAACCCTAGCGGGAGTGGTTGGCACAGATACGCAGTATTTT. This codes for CASSFGTLAGVVGTDTQYF. The rearrangement joins TRBV5-1 to TRBJ2-3, with 10 bases lining up with TRBD2. Germline V gene data show CDR1 as SGHRS and CDR2 as YFSETQ. The CDR3 length is 19 residues. V gave up 2 bases and J gave up 1 base; unmatched junction bases: 13.

The chain links TRBV13 to TRBJ2-3; TRBD1 aligns across 8 bases. Trimming took 3 bases from V and 1 from J; bases not matched to a gene: 3. Germline CDR1 is PRHDT and CDR2 is FYEKMQ (reference sequence). CDR3 length: 15 residues. CDR3 in amino acids: CASSLQGAGTDTQYF. Here the CDR3 DNA reads TGTGCCAGCAGCTTGCAGGGGGCGGGCACAGATACGCAGTATTTT.

The CDR3 region has the DNA TGTGCCAGCAGCCCGGGAGGCAGGGAGCTGTTTTTT. Translating gives CASSPGGRELFF. V and J are TRBV9 and TRBJ2-2; 7 bases agree with TRBD2. The junction had 3 bases not matched to a gene; V was cut back by 4 bases and J by 9 bases. CDR3 size: 12 residues. The V gene's germline CDR1 is SGDLS and CDR2 YYNGEE. The full variable domain, its missing parts supplied by reference TRBV9 and TRBJ2-2, is DSGVTQTPKHLITATGQRVTLRCSPRSGDLSVYWYQQSLDQGLQFLIQYYNGEERAKGNILERFSAQQFPDLHSELNLSSLELGDSALYFCASSPGGRELFFGEGSRLTVL.

The V call is TRBV15, the J call TRBJ2-5; D not certain. With 0 bases removed from V and 3 bases from J, the gap between germline ends came to 8 bases. The germline V gene encodes CDR1 LNHNV and CDR2 YYDKDF (reference sequence). CDR3 length: 14 residues. The chain's CDR3 is CATSRDLAEETQYF. The CDR3 nucleotides read TGTGCCACCAGCAGAGATCTGGCGGAAGAGACCCAGTACTTC.

The CDR3 DNA sequence: TGTGCCAGCACCCTGGACAGGGTAACAGATACGCAGTATTTT. Protein: CASTLDRVTDTQYF. The chain employs TRBV11-2 and TRBJ2-3, with TRBD1 matching 8 bases. The CDR3 spans 14 residues. V shed 7 bases, J shed 3 bases, and the junction held 6 bases outside the gene matches. In germline, CDR1 is SGHAT, CDR2 FQNNGV.

This clone was detected only a few times. The chain carries TRBV12-5 and TRBJ2-2; 8 bases are shared with TRBD1. With V trimmed by 4 bases and J by 4 bases, 5 bases remained unmatched. CDR3 length: 15 residues. CDR1 is LGHNT, CDR2 FRNRAP, per germline. Here the CDR3 DNA reads TGTGCTAGTGGTTACCAGGGGGCGGGCACCGGGGAGCTGTTTTTT. Translating it yields CASGYQGAGTGELFF.

The V gene is TRBV2, the J gene TRBJ2-3, with 7 bases that match TRBD1. Germline CDR1 and CDR2: SNHLY and FYNNEI. J lost 1 base, V lost 1 base, and 2 bases had no gene match. The CDR3 consists of 15 residues. CDR3 residues: CASSEGTGGTDTQYF. CDR3 in DNA: TGTGCCAGCAGTGAAGGTACAGGGGGCACAGATACGCAGTATTTT.

Only a few counts were recorded for this clone. The chain recombines TRBV5-8 with TRBJ1-2; TRBD1 matches at 7 bases. The CDR3 is made up of 14 amino acids. Germline V CDR1 and CDR2: SGHTS, YDEGEE. Trimming at V came to 0 bases and at J to 5 bases, leaving 4 bases not matched to a gene. The CDR3 loop reads CASSLDRGGYGYTF. In DNA form, the CDR3 reads TGTGCCAGCAGCTTGGACAGGGGAGGGTATGGCTACACCTTC.

The V and J genes are TRBV6-4 and TRBJ2-3, with 7 positions matching TRBD1. V gave up 4 bases and J gave up 1 base; unmatched junction bases: 2. Germline V lookup: CDR1 MRHNA, CDR2 SNTAGT. The CDR3 is 14 amino acids. The chain's CDR3 is CASSATGGTDTQYF. DNA of the CDR3: TGTGCCAGCAGTGCCACAGGGGGCACAGATACGCAGTATTTT.

The chain carries TRBV2 and TRBJ1-2; D uncertain. CDR3 length: 15 residues. Germline V CDR1 and CDR2: SNHLY, FYNNEI. The V end lost 4 bases, the J end lost 3 bases, and 15 bases lay between the germline ends. The CDR3 protein is CASSGQAFLHYGYTF. The CDR3 DNA reads as TGTGCCAGCAGTGGGCAGGCGTTCCTGCACTATGGCTACACCTTC.

J is TRBJ1-5 and V is TRBV6-5; weak D call: TRBD1 (6 bases). This CDR3 is built from 15 residues. CDR1 and CDR2 (germline): MNHEY, SVGAGI. The V end lost 4 bases, the J end lost 9 bases, and 19 bases lay between the germline ends. The CDR3 protein is CASSSGAGGARPQHF. The CDR3 nucleotides are TGTGCCAGCAGTTCGGGGGCGGGGGGGGCTCGGCCCCAGCATTTT.

The rearrangement links TRBV4-1 to TRBJ1-3; a weak D match, TRBD1 (6 bases). This CDR3 comprises 15 residues. Germline loops: CDR1 MGHRA, CDR2 YSYEKL. V was cut by 4 bases and J by 0 bases, with 10 bases left in between. The CDR3: CASSPGHSSGNTIYF. Here the CDR3 DNA reads TGCGCCAGCAGCCCGGGACACAGCTCTGGAAACACCATATATTTT.

The rearrangement joins TRBV3-1 (or the pseudogene TRBV3-2) to TRBJ2-4, with 11 bases aligning to TRBD1. Per the germline V gene, CDR1 is LGHDT and CDR2 is YNNKEL (reference sequence). This CDR3 has 15 residues. V lost 4 bases to trimming and J lost 6 bases; unmatched junction nucleotides: 5. The CDR3 DNA sequence: TGTGCCAGCAGCCTCGGGACAGGGGGAGTAAACATTCAGTACTTC. This translates into CASSLGTGGVNIQYF.

The chain uses TRBV3-1 (or the pseudogene TRBV3-2) and TRBJ2-1; no clear D. The length of the CDR3 is 13 residues. In germline, CDR1 is LGHDT, CDR2 YNNKEL (reference sequence). Trimming removed 4 bases at V and 9 bases at J, with 13 bases between. The CDR3 coding sequence is TGTGCCAGCAGCCGCGAAAGTCGCCCTGAGCAGTTCTTC. As protein: CASSRESRPEQFF.

J is TRBJ2-2 and V is TRBV24-1, with no clear D. CDR3 length: 13 amino acids. Trimming left V 5 bases short and J 4 bases short, with 7 bases between. The germline V gene has CDR1 KGHDR and CDR2 SFDVKD. CDR3 loop: CATSVRSTGELFF. The CDR3 nucleotides are TGTGCCACCAGTGTTCGTAGCACCGGGGAGCTGTTTTTT.

This chain links TRBV4-1 with TRBJ1-4, with D possibly being TRBD1 (6 bases). Per germline, CDR1 MGHRA and CDR2 YSYEKL. The V and J ends lost 1 base and 1 base respectively, with 7 bases between them. The CDR3 covers 15 residues. The CDR3 reads CASSQAQGTNEKLFF. In nucleotides, the CDR3 is TGCGCCAGCAGCCAAGCACAGGGAACTAATGAAAAACTGTTTTTT.